Listed below are T cell receptor beta chains from one sample, sequenced in a study of long-term antiretroviral therapy in people with HIV. The repertoire was sequenced with immunoSEQ multiplex PCR; TCRdb's copy has only in-frame clones and lacks some. The table includes tens of thousands of clones, 86% detected once. Sample: unsorted PBMCs, taken 1.3 years after starting antiretroviral therapy. Every receptor here comes from a man in his sixties with HIV. Each CDR3 is given with its conserved first and last residue. A D gene is named only where the DNA matches it firmly. Clone sizes are given selectively: once, few, many, or a class where the clone is expanded.

V	J	D	size	DNA	CDR3
TRBV11-2	TRBJ1-4	-	-	TGTGCCAGCACCCTCACCCGGGGGGCAGGGGAAAAACTGTTTTTT	CASTLTRGAGEKLFF
TRBV9	TRBJ2-1	-	once	TGTGCCAGCAGCAGAGAGGGGAACTACAATGAGCAGTTCTTC	CASSREGNYNEQFF
TRBV7-8	TRBJ2-7	-	-	TGTGCCAGCAGCTTAGCGGGACCTTACGAGCAGTACTTC	CASSLAGPYEQYF
TRBV12-2	TRBJ1-2	-	-	TGTGCAAGTCGGCGAGGTAGTAACTATGGCTACACCTTC	CASRRGSNYGYTF
TRBV4-3	TRBJ2-7	TRBD1	-	TGCGCCAGCAGCCCTCAACAGGGGTGGCTTAACGAGCAGTACTTC	CASSPQQGWLNEQYF
TRBV18	TRBJ2-7	-	-	TGTGCCAGCTCAAAGAGAGGAGGAAAGGACCGGGAGCAGTACTTC	CASSKRGGKDREQYF
TRBV6-6	TRBJ2-5	-	-	TGTGCCAGCAGTTACCTGTCAGGGTTGGGAGAGACCCAGTACTTC	CASSYLSGLGETQYF
TRBV18	TRBJ1-5	-	few	TGTGCCAGCTCACCAAGTATACAGGAGCTTCAGCCCCAGCATTTT	CASSPSIQELQPQHF
TRBV9	TRBJ1-2	-	-	TGTGCCAGCAGCGTAGAGGCAGGGACATTGTATGGCTACACCTTC	CASSVEAGTLYGYTF
TRBV5-3	TRBJ2-1	TRBD2	-	TGTGCCAGAAGCTATACTAGCGGGAGATTTGGAGGCAATGAGCAGTTCTTC	CARSYTSGRFGGNEQFF
TRBV18	TRBJ1-5	-	-	TGTGCCAGCTCACCTCCTAATCAGCCCCAGCATTTT	CASSPPNQPQHF
TRBV30	TRBJ1-2	-	-	TGTGCCTGGAGTGAAAACAGGAACTATGGCTACACCTTC	CAWSENRNYGYTF
TRBV19	TRBJ2-2	TRBD2	-	TGTGCCAGTAGTACCAGTAGCGGGGGGCCACGTGGGGAGCTGTTTTTT	CASSTSSGGPRGELFF
TRBV29-1	TRBJ2-7	-	-	TGCAGCGCCGAGTTGGACAGCTACGAGCAGTACTTC	CSAELDSYEQYF
TRBV7-9	TRBJ1-1	-	-	TGTGCCAGCGGGGGAGATTTCACTGAAGCTTTCTTT	CASGGDFTEAFF
TRBV9	TRBJ1-4	TRBD1	-	TGTGCCAGCAGCGCGCTGAGGGGGCATGCGACTAATGAAAAACTGTTTTTT	CASSALRGHATNEKLFF
TRBV5-1	TRBJ2-2	-	once	TGCGCCAGCAGCCTAGAGGGGGGAGCCGGGGAGCTGTTTTTT	CASSLEGGAGELFF
TRBV5-1	TRBJ2-7	TRBD1	-	TGCGCCAGCAGCTTCGGGACAGGCTACTACGAGCAGTACTTC	CASSFGTGYYEQYF
TRBV6-5	TRBJ1-3	TRBD1	-	TGTGCCAGCAGTTCCCCGGGACAGGGGTTGGGAAACACCATATATTTT	CASSSPGQGLGNTIYF
TRBV27	TRBJ2-3	TRBD1	-	TGTGCCAGCAGGAAACAGGGGGCGGATACGCAGTATTTT	CASRKQGADTQYF
TRBV6-6	TRBJ2-7	-	-	TGTGCCAGCAGTTCCATACAGGGGACTTTCTACGAGCAGTACTTC	CASSSIQGTFYEQYF
TRBV19	TRBJ1-2	-	-	TGTGCCAGTAGTATCAAGGGCTCCAACTATGGCTACACCTTC	CASSIKGSNYGYTF
TRBV13	TRBJ2-7	-	-	TGTGCCAGCAGCTTGGGGCAGAGAGTAGTCAACGAGCAGTACTTC	CASSLGQRVVNEQYF
TRBV9	TRBJ1-1	-	-	TGTGCCAGCAGCGTAGCTTTTTTGGGGCTCACTGAAGCTTTCTTT	CASSVAFLGLTEAFF
TRBV19	TRBJ1-2	-	few	TGTGCCAGTGCTAGGGGGAGTTCTAACTATGGCTACACCTTC	CASARGSSNYGYTF
TRBV7-9	TRBJ1-2	-	-	TGTGCCAGCAGCAAAATCATTCCGGGACGGGAGTTAAAGGTGGGCACCTTC	CASSKIIPGRELKVGTF
TRBV25-1	TRBJ1-2	TRBD1	-	TGTGCCAGCAGTGCCAGGGGGGCCTATGGCTACACCTTC	CASSARGAYGYTF
TRBV5-8	TRBJ1-2	TRBD1	-	TGTGCCAGCAGTACATTACCGGGACAGAAAGCTAACTATGGCTACACCTTC	CASSTLPGQKANYGYTF
TRBV18	TRBJ1-2	TRBD1	-	TGTGCCAGCTCACGGCCCTTGGGACAGCTAGATGGCTACACCTTC	CASSRPLGQLDGYTF